The 19 T cell receptor beta chains below were found in one sample sequenced in a study of T cell responses to AZD1222 COVID-19 vaccine. Sequencing was performed with immunoSEQ multiplex PCR; in TCRdb, only in-frame clones are kept and a portion is missing. Here the sample spans about 140,000 clones, roughly nine tenths being singletons. The specimen was peripheral blood, collected 28 days after the second AZD1222 dose. The receptor set was obtained from an adult who received the AZD1222 COVID-19 vaccine.

The chain employs TRBV27 and TRBJ2-1; D is possibly TRBD1 (6 bases). Germline values: CDR1 MNHEY, CDR2 SMNVEV (reference sequence). There are 16 residues in the CDR3. V lost 6 bases, J lost 4 bases, and 19 bases lay in between. For the CDR3, the DNA is TGTGCCAGCAGCTTAATGTTCCAGGGGTGGTACAATGAGCAGTTCTTC. Its translation is CASSLMFQGWYNEQFF.

The genes are TRBV18 and TRBJ1-1, with 8 positions matching TRBD1. The V gene end was trimmed by 1 base and the J gene end by 6 bases; junction bases not matched to a gene: 10. The CDR3 has 16 residues. Germline V gene data show CDR1 as KGHSH and CDR2 as LQKENI. This chain's CDR3 is CASSPLWQGADAEAFF. CDR3 in DNA: TGTGCCAGCTCACCACTATGGCAGGGGGCCGATGCTGAAGCTTTCTTT.

The V gene is TRBV11-2, the J gene TRBJ2-2; no firm D call. Germline V CDR1 and CDR2: SGHAT, FQNNGV. This CDR3 is built from 16 residues. Deletions cut 5 bases from V and 0 bases from J, with 13 bases between. The CDR3 loop reads CASSSRVSANTGELFF. In DNA form, the CDR3 reads TGTGCCAGCAGCAGCCGTGTGAGTGCGAACACCGGGGAGCTGTTTTTT. Filled out from reference TRBV11-2 and TRBJ2-2, the complete variable domain reads EAGVAQSPRYKIIEKRQSVAFWCNPISGHATLYWYQQILGQGPKLLIQFQNNGVVDDSQLPKDRFSAERLKGVDSTLKIQPAKLEDSAVYLCASSSRVSANTGELFFGEGSRLTVL.

V is TRBV5-6 and J is TRBJ2-4; a possible D gene is TRBD1 (5 bases). Germline CDR1 reads SGHDT; CDR2 reads YYEEEE. V was clipped by 6 bases and J by 6 bases, with 10 bases between them. This CDR3 region has 12 residues. The CDR3 nucleotides read TGTGCCAGCAAGGGGATGCGAAACATTCAGTACTTC. It yields the protein CASKGMRNIQYF.

The rearrangement uses TRBV5-1 and TRBJ2-2; D unclear. The CDR3 has 17 amino acids. The V gene lost 1 base and the J gene lost 3 bases, with 16 bases spanning the gap. CDR1 SGHRS and CDR2 YFSETQ come from the germline V gene. The CDR3: CASSLNLGMGYTGELFF. CDR3 nucleotides: TGCGCCAGCAGCTTGAACCTGGGTATGGGGTACACCGGGGAGCTGTTTTTT.

This clone was observed a single time. V and J are TRBV6-5 and TRBJ1-5; 7 bases are a match to TRBD1. CDR1 MNHEY and CDR2 SVGAGI come from the germline V gene. V dropped 5 bases and J dropped 2; count of bases not matched to a gene: 3. This CDR3 is built from 14 residues. The CDR3 sequence: CASSRDRGNQPQHF. The CDR3, as DNA: TGTGCCAGCAGTCGAGACAGGGGCAATCAGCCCCAGCATTTT.

The genes are TRBV29-1 and TRBJ1-1, with no clear D. Trimming cost V 6 bases and J 2 bases, with 13 bases left between them. The CDR3 covers 13 residues. The V gene's germline CDR1 is SQVTM and CDR2 ANQGSEA. DNA of the CDR3: TGCAGCGTCCCTACCATTGCTAACACTGAAGCTTTCTTT. Translated: CSVPTIANTEAFF. Filled out from reference TRBV29-1 and TRBJ1-1, the complete variable domain reads SAVISQKPSRDICQRGTSLTIQCQVDSQVTMMFWYRQQPGQSLTLIATANQGSEATYESGFVIDKFPISRPNLTFSTLTVSNMSPEDSSIYLCSVPTIANTEAFFGQGTRLTVV.

The CDR3 loop is CASSQLEEFSYGYTF. The CDR3 DNA sequence: TGTGCCAGCAGCCAATTAGAGGAGTTCAGCTATGGCTACACCTTC. The chain uses TRBV16 and TRBJ1-2, with no clear D. The CDR3 contains 15 residues. Germline CDR1 KGHSY, CDR2 FQNENV. V lost 1 base and J lost 4, with 13 bases in between.

The rearrangement uses TRBV7-9 and TRBJ1-2; D is unresolved. Germline values: CDR1 SEHNR, CDR2 FQNEAQ (reference sequence). Trimming removed 2 bases at V and 6 bases at J, with 7 bases between. This CDR3 spans 12 amino acids. CDR3 amino acids: CASSLSGDGYTF. The CDR3 coding sequence is TGTGCCAGCAGCTTATCTGGGGATGGCTACACCTTC.

This chain connects TRBV9 to TRBJ2-3; 7 nucleotides match TRBD2. The V and J ends lost 2 bases and 5 bases, in that order; junction bases with no gene match: 8. Germline loops: CDR1 SGDLS, CDR2 YYNGEE. The CDR3 runs to 15 residues. Here the CDR3 DNA reads TGTGCCAGCAGCGTGGGGGGAGGGGTAGGAGATACGCAGTATTTT. This gives the protein CASSVGGGVGDTQYF.

The chain recombines TRBV28 with TRBJ1-1; 8 bases are shared with TRBD1. Looked up from germline, CDR1 is MDHEN and CDR2 is SYDVKM. V lost 5 bases, J lost 0 bases, and 5 bases stayed unmatched. The CDR3 has 15 amino acids. The CDR3 is CASSITTGVNTEAFF. The CDR3 DNA reads TGTGCCAGCAGTATAACGACAGGGGTGAACACTGAAGCTTTCTTT.

The chain joins TRBV6-5 to TRBJ2-7; 9 nucleotides match TRBD1. From germline, CDR1 is MNHEY and CDR2 SVGAGI. The length of the CDR3 is 15 residues. Germline trimming cut 6 bases from V and 5 bases from J; bases unmatched to any gene: 11. In DNA form, the CDR3 reads TGTGCCAGCAGGGGTGGACAGGGGTACTGGGACGAGCAGTACTTC. Protein: CASRGGQGYWDEQYF.

This chain links TRBV28 with TRBJ1-5, with TRBD1 matching 7 bases. J lost 0 bases, V lost 2 bases, and 7 bases had no gene match. Germline loops: CDR1 MDHEN, CDR2 SYDVKM. The CDR3 covers 17 residues. CDR3 in DNA: TGTGCCAGCAGTTTAGGAGGGGGCAAGGGTAGCAATCAGCCCCAGCATTTT. Amino acid sequence: CASSLGGGKGSNQPQHF.

The chain has TRBV27 and TRBJ2-2; D tentatively reads TRBD1 or TRBD2 (5 bases each). The V end was cut by 2 bases, the J end by 9 bases, with 16 bases between. The CDR3 spans 15 residues. CDR1 and CDR2 (germline): MNHEY, SMNVEV (reference sequence). This chain's CDR3 is CASSLVDGATRELFF. In nucleotides, the CDR3 is TGTGCCAGCAGTTTAGTGGACGGGGCTACCCGGGAGCTGTTTTTT.

This chain uses TRBV9 with TRBJ2-7; D gene ambiguous. CDR1 is SGDLS and CDR2 is YYNGEE in the germline V gene. CDR3 size: 16 residues. V was pared by 4 bases and J by 2 bases, with 19 bases between. For the CDR3, the DNA is TGTGCCAGCAGCCCAGGCCTTCCAGGTCAGACCTACGAGCAGTACTTC. Its protein product is CASSPGLPGQTYEQYF. Variable domain in full (rest from reference TRBV9 and TRBJ2-7): DSGVTQTPKHLITATGQRVTLRCSPRSGDLSVYWYQQSLDQGLQFLIQYYNGEERAKGNILERFSAQQFPDLHSELNLSSLELGDSALYFCASSPGLPGQTYEQYFGPGTRLTVT.

The V call is TRBV25-1, the J call TRBJ1-6, with TRBD1 matching over 9 bases. The junction had 7 bases not matched to a gene; V was cut back by 2 bases and J by 8 bases. The CDR3 is 16 amino acids. Germline lookup yields CDR1 MGHDK and CDR2 SYGVNS. The CDR3 is CASSETTTGGYSPLHF. The CDR3 coding sequence is TGTGCCAGCAGTGAAACGACGACAGGGGGATATTCACCCCTCCACTTT.

The rearrangement links TRBV6-5 to TRBJ1-5; TRBD1 matches 7 bases. Trimming at V came to 6 bases and at J to 0 bases, leaving 2 bases not matched to a gene. This CDR3 has 14 residues. The germline V gene has CDR1 MNHEY and CDR2 SVGAGI. The CDR3 reads CASSRQGSNQPQHF. CDR3 DNA: TGTGCCAGCAGCAGACAGGGTAGCAATCAGCCCCAGCATTTT.

The rearrangement links TRBV12-3 or TRBV12-4 to TRBJ1-2; unclear D gene. CDR3 size: 13 residues. Trimming took 6 bases from V and 5 from J, leaving 13 bases between them. The CDR3 nucleotides are TGTGCCAGCAGGTCGACAACGGAGTATGGCTACACCTTC. As protein: CASRSTTEYGYTF.

The CDR3 reads CASSYRRGRLQETQYF. DNA for the CDR3: TGTGCCAGCAGTTATAGAAGAGGCCGGTTACAAGAGACCCAGTACTTC. This chain uses TRBV6-5 with TRBJ2-5; no definite D call. The V end was cut by 3 bases, the J end by 2 bases, with 16 bases between. Germline V gene data show CDR1 as MNHEY and CDR2 as SVGAGI. The CDR3 is 16 residues long.